The following is a T cell receptor (beta chain) sequence with its context. What it binds is unknown. The data stem from a study of cytomegalovirus exposure and HLA in healthy donors. Points from the study as a whole: For most TCR sequences rarity was the rule, although some public TCRs occurred in many donors. For most subjects, TCR beta sequences were reported to predict HLA-A and HLA-B alleles with accuracy.

This CDR3 comprises 14 residues. The germline V and J ends were trimmed by 0 bases and 0 bases, with 6 bases remaining between them. Germline lookup yields CDR1 SGDLS and CDR2 YYNGEE. Primers included in the PCR were 60 Vbeta and 13 Jbeta primers. Only in-frame clones appear in the TCRdb table, and some are missing; sequencing was by immunoSEQ multiplex PCR. The data show about 150,000 clones, about 80% seen once. The receptor comes from a middle-aged man in good health and CMV-seropositive. Sequenced sample: PBMCs. The rearrangement links TRBV9 to TRBJ1-1, with unresolved D. DNA for the CDR3: TGTGCCAGCAGCGTAGGCGAAATGAACACTGAAGCTTTCTTT. This translates into CASSVGEMNTEAFF.